This paragraph reports one TCR beta chain. No antigen is known for it. Base qualities are not provided; no much larger clone lies one nucleotide away. The cohort comprised hundreds of healthy bone marrow donors. Cohort members were all nominally healthy when sampled, although unrecorded immune exposures were likely present. The donor tested CMV seronegative and was one of the 352 seronegative cohort members. Every donor gave a peripheral blood sample, and the peripheral blood mononuclear cells from that sample were used for TCR beta sequencing. Genomic DNA was extracted from the blood cell samples with the Qiagen DNeasy Blood Extraction Kit. The library relied on the immunoSEQ multiplex PCR assay. For the multiplex PCR, a mixture combining 60 forward primers for TCR Vbeta segments and 13 reverse primers for TCR Jbeta segments was used. The CDR3 region of rearranged TCR beta genes was amplified from genomic DNA by a multiplex PCR assay. On the Illumina HiSeq System, the amplified TCR beta libraries were sequenced as 87-base-pair reads. The paper's processing steps were these. A later analysis tallied 80 million to 95 million unique TCR beta chains across the 640 or so repertoires, and 10 million to 11 million of those chains were shared by two or more donors. A nearest-neighbor algorithm error-corrected the raw reads and collapsed the reads into unique sequences, merging closely related sequences to remove PCR and sequencing errors. CDR3 sequences were aligned to IMGT reference sequences to assign V, D and J gene segments. Each retained sequence needed at least a six-nucleotide match to both a V gene segment and a J gene segment. Rearrangements were classified as productive when the CDR3 lacked stop codons and remained in frame with V and J, and all other rearrangements were classified as non-productive. CDR3 was defined according to IMGT convention as the region running from the second conserved V-encoded cysteine to the conserved J-encoded phenylalanine. Sequences without an unambiguous match to a single V gene segment were excluded from the earlier analysis of 450 to 750 of the donors. In an earlier analysis of around 590 of the donors, a V segment was called functional when productive rearrangements were above 56.7%, and segregating when the standard deviation between donors exceeded 5%. To diagnose cytomegalovirus status from the catalog of TCR beta chain sequences, a statistical classification framework was built. V and J gene assignment, in a later analysis, came from comparing TCR nucleotide sequences with IMGT/GENE-DB human TR gene sequences. The TCRdist pipeline was used in a later analysis to assign CDR3 sequences and most-parsimonious VDJ recombination scenarios. In a later analysis, every TCR beta chain was defined by the combination of its CDR3 amino acid sequence and its V-gene family, and reads without a unique V-gene family were dropped. In a later analysis, several hundred highly shared, low-generation-probability nucleotide sequences were removed to address suspected cross-contamination and a sequencing artifact. For each public chain, a later analysis derived a clonal expansion index from normalized ranks of inferred template counts within each repertoire. Generation probabilities in a later analysis came from a VDJ recombination model fitted to out-of-frame rearrangements, and those results were checked against IGoR. In a later analysis, hypergeometric tests were used to score TCR-TCR, TCR-HLA and TCR-CMV co-occurrence, with a repertoire-size bias correction applied to TCR pairs. To estimate false discovery rates, a later analysis permuted the HLA or CMV assignments 20 times. In a later analysis, co-occurring TCRs were grouped with DBSCAN, and TCRdist sequence similarity was added when clustering was performed within HLA-allele-positive subsets. Repertoires with fewer than 30,000 or more than 120,000 public chains were left out of co-occurrence clustering, as were about 5 repertoires with anomalous nucleotide sharing. What TCRdb holds here is the immuneACCESS table cut down to in-frame rearrangements. Part of the clones is not present; checked against another copy, under half of the missing clones reflect an unresolved V gene, and the others are unexplained. From that table come the V and J calls and clone size; the DNA was used to work out D and trimming. Across this sample there are about 150,000 clones, with over 80% seen only once. 2.3% of the sample comes from the top ten.

The data belong to a study of cytomegalovirus exposure and HLA in healthy donors (dated by TCRdb to the late 2010s). Looking at the study overall: According to an earlier analysis of around 600 of the donors, some 180 million T cells yielded 90 million to 130 million unique TCR beta sequences and 250 to 350 Gb of sequence data. An early release that covered about 600 HLA-typed donors contained around 300 gigabases of sequencing data and roughly 84 million unique TCR sequences. Of the 300 to 500 genotyped donors, more than 75% were placed in the genetic ancestry cluster associated with self-reported Caucasian donors. The study aimed to test whether cataloging public T cell receptors could reveal signatures of past pathogen exposure. The T cell repertoires of about 700 subjects were profiled by immunosequencing and related to cytomegalovirus serostatus. Besides the first cohort of 666 subjects, a separate validation cohort made up of roughly 130 different subjects was used. To predict cytomegalovirus infection status, the study combined high-throughput TCR immunosequencing, statistical association of individual TCRs with disease status, and machine learning. In a later analysis, previously published TCR beta repertoires from roughly 710 donors were re-analyzed and high-resolution HLA genotyping was added so that TCR occurrence patterns could be studied. Rather than drawing on any new phenotypic data, the later analysis identified candidate immune exposures from TCR beta sequences and the way those sequences occurred across donors. An earlier analysis of some 500 of the donors used high-throughput TCR beta sequencing to judge whether each TCR beta V gene segment behaved as functional or pseudogenic. Donor age, sex, ethnicity and CMV serostatus were compiled alongside the repertoire data. Genome-wide SNP genotypes for about 65% of the 666 donors were used in a later genetic analysis, which treated that subset as a discovery cohort. Every repertoire in the discovery cohort had been generated on one and the same sequencing platform. HLA typing included class I and class II loci at four-digit resolution. The number of donors typed differed by locus, with roughly 620-640 for A, B, C, DRB1 and DQB1, roughly 520 for DQA1, approximately 580 for DPA1, and some 470 for DPB1. Five DR-DQ haplotypes were treated as single units for association and clustering because of strong linkage in the cohort. Across approximately 400 genotyped donors of the cohort, an average of roughly 250,000 unique TCR beta nucleotide sequences per donor were sequenced, and about a sixth of those sequences were non-productive.

Here is what the overall study found, with its caveats: Several of the top co-occurrence clusters appeared to be linked to parvovirus B19, influenza, CMV and Epstein-Barr virus, according to a later analysis. The authors suggested that the approach could potentially be extended to other disease states and immunological phenotypes. According to a later analysis, most CMV-associated TCR beta chains appeared to be HLA-restricted, and the HLA associations seemed to be driven largely by CMV exposure. In a later analysis, HLA-associated TCR beta chains showed more clonal expansion and lower generation probabilities than non-associated chains that were equally common. In a later analysis, TCR association rates were found to vary across HLA loci, with the most associated TCRs seen for DRB1 alleles and the fewest for HLA-C alleles. Because HLA typing was unavailable for some donors at each locus, only the typed subset was used in association tests. Linkage disequilibrium might explain the correlated functional status among segregating V segments, but an unknown experimental factor could not be ruled out. In vitro tests confirmed that a few of the cytomegalovirus-associated TCR beta chains recognize cytomegalovirus antigens. A further reported finding was that TCR beta sequences accurately predicted the HLA-A and HLA-B alleles for most subjects in the first cohort. Strong co-occurrence of HLA alleles, especially DR and DQ, made assigning TCR associations to individual alleles difficult. Because counts were too low, some 17 rarely observed V segments, including chromosome 9 orphons, were excluded from the earlier analysis of 587 of the donors. A total of 150 to 200 TCR beta chains were listed by the study as associated with cytomegalovirus. The cohort was sequenced for TCR beta chains only, and without alpha or paired-chain data the features that could be detected were limited. A cluster of highly shared sequence variants was judged likely to represent a technical artifact of the sequencing pipeline. Some IMGT-functional V segments, including TRBV6-2 and TRBV6-3, could not be told apart with the 87-base-pair reads, so those segments were excluded. Specific HLA alleles were associated with over 15,000 TCR beta sequences at a false discovery rate of 0.05 in a later analysis. An earlier analysis of approximately 570 of the donors showed that most TCR beta V segments appeared in productive rearrangements either about 87% or about 30% of the time, which broadly matched IMGT annotations. The only immune exposure information available for the cohort was CMV serostatus. The presence/absence analyses assumed that sequencing depth was roughly uniform across donors, and that assumption may not be true. In a later genetic analysis, a missense DCLRE1C variant was associated with V-gene and J-gene trimming of TCR beta chains, and the association was replicated in an independent cohort. The classifier was reported to diagnose cytomegalovirus status with high specificity and sensitivity in both the original and validation cohorts. While some public TCRs were present in many individuals, most TCR sequences turned up only very rarely across donors. According to a later genetic analysis, donors in an Asian-associated ancestry cluster had fewer N-insertions in productive TCRs than the approximately 650-donor mean.

CDR1 and CDR2 are read off the germline V gene (reference sequence) as SEHNR and FQNEAQ. After removal of 5 bases from V and 6 bases from J, the junction retains 2 bases not matched to a gene. The CDR3 contains 13 residues, cysteine and phenylalanine counted. The sequence is cut down to CDR3 DNA, 39 bases in frame from base 1. The source of this sequence is a male donor in good health and CMV-seronegative. The rearranged segments are TRBV7-9 and TRBJ1-2; TRBD1 matches 11 bases in the middle. The specimen sequenced was PBMCs. The CDR3 reads as follows: CASSGTGGDGYTF. Read as DNA, the sequence is TGTGCCAGCAGCGGGACAGGGGGGGATGGCTACACCTTC.